The T cell receptor beta chain described here comes from a study of OX40 agonist ivuxolimab in advanced cancers. General notes on the study: The costimulatory receptor OX40 (CD134) was targeted by ivuxolimab, a fully human IgG2 agonistic monoclonal antibody. Intravenous ivuxolimab was administered to patients every 2 weeks at six dose levels: 0.01, 0.1, 0.3, 1.5, 3 and 10 mg/kg. Among the roughly 52 dose-escalation patients, about 20 had hepatocellular carcinoma, roughly 15 melanoma, 9 renal cell carcinoma and 9 head and neck cancer. The dose-escalation cohort was almost 85% male with a mean age of about 60 years, ranging from roughly 20 to 85. Patients were allowed to have had prior anti-PD-1, anti-PD-L1 or anti-CTLA-4 therapy, and approximately 43% of the dose-escalation patients had previously received checkpoint inhibitors. Three dose-escalation patients achieved partial responses, one with hepatocellular carcinoma and two with cutaneous melanoma. The point of sequencing TCRbeta in the periphery was to test whether ivuxolimab changed TCR sequence diversity and drove clonal T-cell expansion. The paper reports the monotherapy dose-escalation portion (N of about 50 patients) of the phase I ivuxolimab trial. General conclusions and limits of the study: At doses of 0.1 to 3.0 mg/kg, clonal expansion of both CD4+ and CD8+ blood T cells was observed from baseline to week 6. Low levels of normalized T-cell clonal expansion were also seen in some nonresponding patients. After ivuxolimab, expanded clones were on average more numerous among CD8+ T cells than among CD4+ T cells. In partial responders in the 0.1-3.0 mg/kg groups, normalized peripheral clonal expansion was found to be among the lowest, especially among CD8+ T cells. Which antigens the clonally expanded peripheral T cells were specific for was not determined.

The trial excluded patients who had a history of autoimmune disease or were on systemic immunosuppression. Peripheral blood for TCR sequencing was collected from all dose cohorts at baseline, on cycle 4 day 1, and on cycle 7 day 1. The samples were taken from a phase I, first-in-human, multicenter, open-label dose-escalation trial of ivuxolimab. Adults with locally advanced or metastatic melanoma, renal cell, hepatocellular, or head and neck squamous cell carcinoma were enrolled in the trial. Before TCR sequencing, CD4+ and CD8+ T cells were separately sorted from peripheral blood. A note on this clone: What this receptor recognizes is not known. Qualities for individual bases were not recorded, and no much larger clone is one base off.

For sequencing of the TCRbeta CDR3 region, genomic DNA was extracted from the sorted cells. The immunoSEQ Assay was used for sequencing of TCRbeta CDR3 regions. TCRdb re-hosts the immuneACCESS table, in-frame sequences only. Its copies lack some clones; in the studies checked, an unresolved V gene accounts for under half of them, and the cause for the rest is not known. The sample profile shows 95,000 to 100,000 clones; less than 95% of them were found once. About 1.5% of the sample comes from the top ten. The receptor was derived from an adult with an advanced solid tumor such as melanoma, head and neck, liver or kidney cancer. Specimen: CD4+ or CD8+ T cells sorted from blood, collected in a trial of the OX40 agonist ivuxolimab.

The CDR3 here reads CASSRENYSGNTIYF. Read as DNA, the sequence is TGTGCCAGCAGCCGCGAGAATTACTCTGGAAACACCATATATTTT. This receptor chain uses TRBV5-5 and TRBJ1-3; confidence is insufficient to name the D gene. CDR1 and CDR2 were assigned from the germline V gene (reference sequence) as SGHKS and YYEKEE. Cut back by 4 bases and 0 bases, the V and J ends lie 11 bases apart. The CDR3 spans 15 residues, from the cysteine through the phenylalanine. The only DNA kept is the CDR3, 45 bases in frame from the first base. When the CDR3 is completed using the reference TRBV5-5 and TRBJ1-3 genes on either side, the full variable domain is DAGVTQSPTHLIKTRGQQVTLRCSPISGHKSVSWYQQVLGQGPQFIFQYYEKEERGRGNFPDRFSARQFPNYSSELNVNALLLGDSALYLCASSRENYSGNTIYFGEGSWLTVV.